The T cell receptor (beta chain) described here comes from a study of blood T cells in healthy people across ages. Study-wide results and limits: The long-lived group displayed more naive CD4+ cells, plus higher diversity, than the aged donors did. The study regarded diversity estimates from one million T cells as underestimates. PBMCs left unsorted prevented a conclusive naive versus antigen-experienced comparison.

Notes on this clonotype: The antigen is not known. This sequence may be a read error, since a much larger clone differs from it by one base.

Combining a sample-barcoded 5' primer with a J-beta primer mix, a second PCR ran for about 6 to 12 cycles. TCRdb independently ran MiXCR on the 5' RACE reads; one entry per CDR3 protein. The repertoire consists of 650,000 to 1,000,000 distinct CDR3 sequences, with about 37% occurring once and the leading ten covering around 13%. The CDR3 runs to 14 residues. The V and J ends lost 1 base and 10 bases respectively, with 14 bases between them. From germline, CDR1 is SGHTA and CDR2 FQGNSA. This receptor was obtained from a man younger than 35 in good health. Input material: blood. V is TRBV7-2 and J is TRBJ2-1; maybe TRBD2 (6 bases). CDR3 protein: CASSLGGTQYEQFF. The CDR3 coding sequence is TGTGCCAGCAGCTTAGGCGGGACTCAGTACGAGCAGTTCTTC. Filled out from reference TRBV7-2 and TRBJ2-1, the complete variable domain reads GAGVSQSPSNKVTEKGKDVELRCDPISGHTALYWYRQSLGQGLEFLIYFQGNSAPDKSGLPSDRFSAERTGGSVSTLTIQRTQQEDSAVYLCASSLGGTQYEQFFGPGTRLTVL.